The 17 T cell receptor beta chains below all came from one sample that was sequenced in a study of Graves' ophthalmopathy and Graves' hyperthyroidism. Amplified TCR beta CDR3 regions were obtained using RNA transcripts as template. HTBI-primed first-round RT-PCR preceded second-round multiplex PCR. Using its own MiXCR run on the multiplex PCR reads, TCRdb lists one record per CDR3 protein. The data contain hundreds of thousands of distinct CDR3 sequences, 20% to 25% of them singletons. Source material: peripheral blood. Receptors were obtained from a woman in her late teens or twenties with stable Graves' hyperthyroidism. Some clones in this sample may be carry-over from other donors' samples.

The sample holds many counts of this clonotype. The chain uses TRBV15 and TRBJ1-5, with D unresolved. The V and J ends lost 0 bases and 7 bases respectively, with 4 bases between them. The germline CDR1 and CDR2 sequences are LNHNV and YYDKDF (reference sequence). The CDR3 is 12 residues long. The CDR3 nucleotides are TGTGCCACCAGCAGAGATTTGCAGCCCCAGCATTTT. This gives the protein CATSRDLQPQHF.

This clonotype was recorded many times. The rearrangement links TRBV15 to TRBJ1-2; 8 bases align to TRBD1. This CDR3 has 15 residues. V was clipped by 0 bases and J by 8 bases; unmatched bases: 8. Germline assignment: CDR1 LNHNV and CDR2 YYDKDF (reference sequence). The CDR3 region is CATSRDLMTGEGYTF. DNA for the CDR3: TGTGCCACCAGCAGAGATCTTATGACAGGGGAGGGCTACACCTTC.

The rearrangement links TRBV12-3 or TRBV12-4 to TRBJ1-2; 9 bases line up with TRBD1. CDR3 length: 12 residues. The V segment lost 10 bases and the J segment 8 bases; nucleotides outside the gene matches: 8. The CDR3 DNA sequence: TGTGCCACCTTGGGGGGGACAGGGGGCTACACCTTC. The encoded protein is CATLGGTGGYTF.

As to this clonotype: Possible read error: a much larger clone is one base away. Because the CDR3's place on the DNA is in doubt, the DNA is left out and the CDR3 is given as listed by TCRdb. The V and J genes are TRBV28 and TRBJ2-4; the D call TRBD1 from the table was never checked on the DNA. The CDR3 totals 16 residues, both ends included. Per the germline V gene, CDR1 is MDHEN and CDR2 is SYDVKM. The CDR3 loop reads CASSLVGKGSQNIKYF.

This clonotype was counted ten times or more. One junction end disagrees with the germline gene, perhaps due to a read error. The J gene is TRBJ2-5, the V gene TRBV10-3; no clear D gene. Germline values: CDR1 ENHRY, CDR2 SYGVKD. This CDR3 is built from 12 residues. The CDR3 loop reads CATSESQTYQYF. The DNA of the CDR3 is TGTGCCACCAGTGAGTCGCAAACTTACCAGTACTTC.

The rearrangement links TRBV13 to TRBJ2-7; the match to TRBD1 covers 8 bases. V shed 5 bases and J 5 bases; nucleotides not matched to a gene: 8. CDR1 PRHDT and CDR2 FYEKMQ come from the germline V gene (reference sequence). The CDR3 loop spans 14 amino acids. The CDR3 DNA reads as TGTGCCAGCAGCGTGGACAGGGAAGGCGACGAGCAGTACTTC. It yields the protein CASSVDREGDEQYF.

This clonotype has a handful of counts. A read error is possible here, since a much larger clone lies one base away. The V gene is TRBV2, the J gene TRBJ2-5; D perhaps matches TRBD1 (6 bases). CDR3 length: 13 residues. Germline V gives CDR1 SNHLY, CDR2 FYNNEI. CDR3 DNA sequence: TGTGCCAGCAGAGCAACAGGGACGGTGACCAAGTACTTC. This encodes CASRATGTVTKYF.

This clonotype was recorded many times. The chain joins TRBV10-1 to TRBJ1-6, with TRBD1 as a possible D gene (6 bases). V was pared by 8 bases and J by 8 bases, with 13 bases between. The V gene's germline CDR1 is WNHNN and CDR2 SYGVQD (reference sequence). The CDR3 has 13 amino acids. CDR3 amino acids: CASQIYRDSPLHF. The CDR3 bases are TGCGCCAGCCAAATCTACAGGGATTCACCCCTCCACTTT.

This clonotype turned up a few times. The rearrangement uses TRBV6-1 and TRBJ1-5; 10 bases are a match to TRBD1. Germline assignment: CDR1 MNHNS and CDR2 SASEGT. The CDR3 loop spans 15 amino acids. After removal of 5 bases from V and 5 bases from J, the junction contained 6 bases not matched to a gene. Here the CDR3 reads CASSPRDRGDQPQHF. CDR3 DNA: TGTGCCAGCAGTCCCCGGGACAGGGGTGATCAGCCCCAGCATTTT.

In this sample, this clonotype turned up many times. The chain employs TRBV10-3 and TRBJ1-1, with 9 nucleotides matching TRBD1. CDR1 and CDR2 from the germline V gene are ENHRY and SYGVKD. The length of the CDR3 is 15 residues. V lost 3 bases and J lost 4; bases outside the gene matches: 6. The chain's CDR3 is CAISEQGAGGTEAFF. Written as DNA, the CDR3 is TGTGCCATCAGTGAACAGGGGGCTGGTGGCACTGAAGCTTTCTTT.

At least ten counts were recorded for this clonotype. This rearrangement joins TRBV11-2 to TRBJ1-5; no definite D call. This CDR3 has 15 residues. CDR1 is SGHAT and CDR2 is FQNNGV in the germline V gene. Trimming took off 6 bases at V and 2 bases at J, with 14 bases between the two ends. CDR3 bases: TGTGCCAGCAGTTACGGACGCTTTGGCAATCAGCCCCAGCATTTT. Its protein product is CASSYGRFGNQPQHF.

This clonotype has a count of ten or more. The V gene is TRBV6-5, the J gene TRBJ1-6; D perhaps matches TRBD1 (6 bases). CDR1 is MNHEY, CDR2 SVGAGI, per germline. With 2 bases removed from V and 8 bases from J, the gap between germline ends came to 10 bases. The CDR3 has 14 amino acids. The CDR3 nucleotides are TGTGCCAGCAGTTACAGGGGGACTGATTCACCCCTCCACTTT. Translation: CASSYRGTDSPLHF.

This rearrangement joins TRBV12-3 or TRBV12-4 to TRBJ2-7; 11 bases line up with TRBD2. This CDR3 has 14 residues. J was trimmed by 5 bases and V by 5 bases; bases with no gene match: 5. CDR3 protein: CASSQLAGDDEQYF. The CDR3, as DNA: TGTGCCAGCAGTCAACTAGCGGGAGACGACGAGCAGTACTTC.

This clonotype appeared many times. This sequence joins TRBV12-3 or TRBV12-4 and TRBJ1-4; D gene ambiguous. The CDR3 spans 14 residues. Deletions cut 1 base from V and 4 bases from J, with 7 bases between. The CDR3 DNA sequence: TGTGCCAGCAGTTTAGGAGGGCATAATGAAAAACTGTTTTTT. This encodes CASSLGGHNEKLFF.

This chain uses TRBV6-1 with TRBJ1-2; unclear D gene. Germline V gives CDR1 MNHNS, CDR2 SASEGT. Trimming took 6 bases from V and 8 from J, leaving 19 bases between them. This CDR3 region has 14 residues. The CDR3 loop reads CASSPVDRPEGYTF. CDR3 sequence (DNA): TGTGCCAGCAGCCCCGTGGATCGGCCCGAAGGCTACACCTTC.

CDR3 bases: TGTGCCAGCAGCCGCCGGGACCTAGGATTGGTGATAGGAGGAGGCAATCAGCCCCAGCATTTT. It encodes CASSRRDLGLVIGGGNQPQHF. The chain has TRBV13 and TRBJ1-5, with D possibly matching TRBD1 (5 bases). V was trimmed by 5 bases and J by 2 bases, leaving 31 bases between them. Per the germline V gene, CDR1 is PRHDT and CDR2 is FYEKMQ (reference sequence). The CDR3 length is 21 residues.

This clonotype has at least ten counts. This chain connects TRBV19 to TRBJ1-1; D remains ambiguous. The CDR3 sequence is 15 residues long. Between the trimmed V and J ends, which lost 4 bases and 1 base, there was a span of 13 bases. CDR1 LNHDA and CDR2 SQIVND come from the germline V gene (reference sequence). CDR3 amino acids: CASSKGPGKNTEAFF. The CDR3 coding sequence is TGTGCCAGTAGTAAAGGCCCGGGAAAGAACACTGAAGCTTTCTTT.